One and the same sample provided the 18 T cell receptor beta chains below, sequenced in a study of regulatory T cells in long-lasting Graves disease. Time point described: persistent/refractory GD, antithyroid drugs over 5 years with positive TRAb. Construction of the TCR library relied on RNA isolated from PBMCs. Researchers made TCR beta libraries by using iRepertoire HTBI primers and running Arm-PCR on CDR3 regions. TCRdb passed the multiplex PCR reads through MiXCR, listing each CDR3 protein once. Of 300,000 to 500,000 distinct CDR3 sequences in the sample, 20% to 25% are singletons; the top ten hold less than 25%. The input for sequencing was peripheral blood mononuclear cells (PBMCs), taken when the disease was refractory, from a patient treated with antithyroid drugs. Every receptor here comes from a female donor with Graves disease.

This clonotype was recorded at least ten times. This chain connects TRBV19 to TRBJ1-1; 8 nucleotides agree with TRBD1. Germline values: CDR1 LNHDA, CDR2 SQIVND (reference sequence). The V gene end was trimmed by 1 base and the J gene end by 1 base; junction bases not matched to a gene: 5. The CDR3 consists of 16 residues. For the CDR3, the DNA is TGTGCCAGTAGTATAGGGACCGGACAGGGGAACACTGAAGCTTTCTTT. As protein: CASSIGTGQGNTEAFF.

The chain uses TRBV7-2 and TRBJ2-2, with 9 bases that match TRBD1. This CDR3 spans 16 amino acids. Trimming took 4 bases from V and 6 from J; bases not matched to a gene: 9. CDR1 SGHTA and CDR2 FQGNSA come from the germline V gene. CDR3: CASSYTGTGLSGELFF. The CDR3 DNA reads TGTGCCAGCAGCTATACCGGGACAGGGCTGTCCGGGGAGCTGTTTTTT.

The chain uses TRBV18 and TRBJ1-5; TRBD1 might be the D (5 bases). Germline lookup yields CDR1 KGHSH and CDR2 LQKENI. This CDR3 is built from 14 residues. V was shortened by 5 bases and J by 0 bases, with 8 bases between the two germline ends. As DNA, the CDR3 is TGTGCCAGCTCAATGGACAATAGCAATCAGCCCCAGCATTTT. Translating gives CASSMDNSNQPQHF.

This clonotype was seen at least ten times. This sequence joins TRBV12-3 or TRBV12-4 and TRBJ1-1; D unclear. This CDR3 is 11 amino acids long. The V and J ends lost 7 bases and 9 bases respectively, with 12 bases between them. The CDR3 DNA follows: TGTGCCAGCAAGGGAGATGTAAAAGCTTTCTTT. Translating gives CASKGDVKAFF.

This clonotype turned up a few times. The gene calls are TRBV10-2 and TRBJ1-2, with D tentatively TRBD1 (5 bases). In germline, CDR1 is WSHSY, CDR2 SAAADI. Trimming took off 3 bases at V and 0 bases at J, with 11 bases between the two ends. The CDR3 is 15 amino acids. This CDR3 reads CASSDQGRPNYGYTF. DNA for the CDR3: TGCGCCAGCAGTGATCAGGGCCGACCTAACTATGGCTACACCTTC.

This clonotype turned up a few times. The V and J genes are TRBV6-1 and TRBJ2-7, with 7 bases lining up with TRBD2. V shed 1 base and J 2 bases; nucleotides not matched to a gene: 5. Germline V gene data show CDR1 as MNHNS and CDR2 as SASEGT. CDR3 length equals 15 residues. CDR3 protein: CASSEVGTTPYEQYF. The CDR3 nucleotides read TGTGCCAGCAGTGAAGTCGGGACTACCCCCTACGAGCAGTACTTC.

This clonotype appeared many times. The chain employs TRBV28 and TRBJ1-2; 8 positions agree with TRBD1. V lost 4 bases to trimming and J lost 6 bases; unmatched junction nucleotides: 4. The germline CDR1 and CDR2 sequences are MDHEN and SYDVKM. This CDR3 spans 13 amino acids. The DNA of the CDR3 is TGTGCCAGCAGTTCGACAGGGGCAAATGGCTACACCTTC. Its protein product is CASSSTGANGYTF.

This clonotype was observed at least ten times. The rearrangement uses TRBV6-5 and TRBJ2-5, with TRBD2 matching over 13 bases. V dropped 4 bases and J dropped 5; count of bases not matched to a gene: 4. Germline loops: CDR1 MNHEY, CDR2 SVGAGI. The CDR3 consists of 15 residues. CDR3 DNA: TGTGCCAGCAGTTGGACTAGCGGGAGTATTGAGACCCAGTACTTC. Amino acid sequence: CASSWTSGSIETQYF.

A word on this clonotype: This clone may be a read error of a much larger clone one base away. CDR3: CASTQDPAGEAQYF. CDR3 DNA: TGTGCCAGCACTCAGGACCCCGCGGGGGAGGCCCAGTACTTC. V is TRBV3-1 and J is TRBJ2-5; TRBD2 aligns across 7 bases. J lost 9 bases, V lost 7 bases, and 14 bases had no gene match. Per the germline V gene, CDR1 is LGHDT and CDR2 is YNNKEL (reference sequence). This CDR3 spans 14 amino acids.

This clonotype has a handful of counts. The gene calls are TRBV3-1 and TRBJ2-1; D not certain. Germline assignment: CDR1 LGHDT and CDR2 YNNKEL (reference sequence). The V and J ends lost 1 base and 6 bases respectively, with 7 bases between them. There are 13 residues in the CDR3. CDR3 sequence: CASSQVMVNEQFF. In DNA form, the CDR3 reads TGTGCCAGCAGCCAAGTCATGGTCAATGAGCAGTTCTTC.

This clonotype was seen more than once but under ten times. The chain carries TRBV7-2 and TRBJ2-7; the match to TRBD2 covers 11 bases. After removal of 2 bases from V and 7 bases from J, the junction contained 1 base not matched to a gene. The CDR3 has 13 residues. CDR1 SGHTA and CDR2 FQGNSA come from the germline V gene. The CDR3 coding sequence is TGTGCCAGCAGCTTAAGGACTAGCGGGGAGCAGTACTTC. Translation: CASSLRTSGEQYF. Full variable domain (rest looked up from reference TRBV7-2 and TRBJ2-7): GAGVSQSPSNKVTEKGKDVELRCDPISGHTALYWYRQSLGQGLEFLIYFQGNSAPDKSGLPSDRFSAERTGGSVSTLTIQRTQQEDSAVYLCASSLRTSGEQYFGPGTRLTVT.

In its sample, this clonotype was seen a few times. This chain joins TRBV20-1 and TRBJ1-2; D gene uncertain. V was clipped by 3 bases and J by 4 bases, with 12 bases between them. Germline CDR1 DFQATT, CDR2 SNEGSKA (reference sequence). The CDR3 covers 13 residues. CDR3 coding DNA: TGCAGTGCTAGTGATGGTCAAATCTATGGCTACACCTTC. Encoded protein: CSASDGQIYGYTF.

Ten or more counts support this clonotype. This chain connects TRBV7-2 to TRBJ2-7; 8 positions agree with TRBD1. Unmatched junction bases numbered 11, after V lost 5 bases and J lost 5 bases. The CDR3 is 15 residues long. Looked up from germline, CDR1 is SGHTA and CDR2 is FQGNSA. The CDR3 nucleotides are TGTGCCAGCAGCGGGAACAGGGGGACCATCCACGAGCAGTACTTC. Its protein product is CASSGNRGTIHEQYF.

Notes on this clonotype: A read error is possible here, since a much larger clone lies one base away. J is TRBJ2-7 and V is TRBV28; 8 positions match TRBD1. CDR3 length: 18 amino acids. Germline assignment: CDR1 MDHEN and CDR2 SYDVKM. The J segment lost 3 bases and the V segment lost 5 bases, leaving 18 bases of the junction unmatched. The CDR3 DNA reads TGTGCCAGCAGTCAACCGGGGGTCAGGGACAGGACTTTCTACGAGCAGTACTTC. Translating gives CASSQPGVRDRTFYEQYF.

This clonotype was seen more than once but under ten times. The chain recombines TRBV7-9 with TRBJ1-1, with 7 bases identical to TRBD1. V dropped 4 bases and J dropped 3; count of bases not matched to a gene: 5. Germline V lookup: CDR1 SEHNR, CDR2 FQNEAQ (reference sequence). This CDR3 is 14 amino acids long. This CDR3 reads CASSYLTGDTEAFF. The DNA of the CDR3 is TGTGCCAGCAGCTACCTAACAGGGGACACTGAAGCTTTCTTT.

This chain connects TRBV6-1 to TRBJ1-2; 7 bases are shared with TRBD1. The ends lost 5 bases at V and 8 bases at J; junction bases unmatched: 8. The CDR3 has 13 amino acids. Germline CDR1 and CDR2: MNHNS and SASEGT. CDR3 DNA: TGTGCCAGCAGTCTCGACAGGGCGGAAGGCTACACCTTC. This sequence encodes CASSLDRAEGYTF.

The chain uses TRBV10-3 and TRBJ1-6, with 9 bases lining up with TRBD1. V dropped 4 bases and J dropped 7; count of bases not matched to a gene: 14. Germline V gene data show CDR1 as ENHRY and CDR2 as SYGVKD. The CDR3 is made up of 18 amino acids. Written as DNA, the CDR3 is TGTGCCATCAGTGTTGGGTCCCTTTCCGGGACAGGGAATTCACCCCTCCACTTT. Translated: CAISVGSLSGTGNSPLHF.

Many counts were recorded for this clonotype. J is TRBJ1-1 and V is TRBV6-1; the match to TRBD1 covers 8 bases. V trimming: 3 bases; J trimming: 6 bases; junction bases outside the gene matches: 6. CDR3 length: 14 residues. Germline V gene lookup returns CDR1 MNHNS and CDR2 SASEGT. In DNA form, the CDR3 reads TGTGCCAGCAGTGAGCGACAGGGGATGGCTGAAGCTTTCTTT. Its translation is CASSERQGMAEAFF.